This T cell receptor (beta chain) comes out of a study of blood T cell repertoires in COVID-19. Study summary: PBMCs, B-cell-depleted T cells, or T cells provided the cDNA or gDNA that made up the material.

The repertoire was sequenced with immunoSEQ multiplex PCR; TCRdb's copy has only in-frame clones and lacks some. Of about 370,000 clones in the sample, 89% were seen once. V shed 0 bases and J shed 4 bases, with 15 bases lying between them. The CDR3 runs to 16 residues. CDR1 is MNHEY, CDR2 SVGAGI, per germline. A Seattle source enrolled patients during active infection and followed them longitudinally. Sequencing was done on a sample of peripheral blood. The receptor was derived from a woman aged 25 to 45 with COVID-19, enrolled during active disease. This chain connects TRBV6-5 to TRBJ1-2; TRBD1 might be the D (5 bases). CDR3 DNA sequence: TGTGCCAGCAGTTACTCGGGGTCGGTTAGGGGCTATGGCTACACCTTC. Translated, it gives CASSYSGSVRGYGYTF.